This TCR beta chain is from a study of T cell repertoires in cytomegalovirus infection. About the research overall: CMV epitopes that were recently identified and HLA-C-restricted were used alongside well-studied HLA-B-restricted ones. The public TCR beta signatures pointed to both CMV infection and matching HLA type. Regarding the study as a whole: Across the ex vivo response, the dominant clonotypes were HLA-C-restricted CMV-specific TCR beta clonotypes. Pooled public TCR beta family frequency picked out CMV carriers with the relevant HLA.

The CDR3 sequence is 12 residues long. The germline CDR1 and CDR2 sequences are LNHDA and SQIVND (reference sequence). Trimming removed 8 bases from V and 2 bases from J; junction bases left unmatched: 2. TCRdb used MiXCR to reprocess the reads, holding one entry per CDR3 protein. The table lists about 130,000 distinct CDR3 sequences, more than 30% of them singletons. For this clonotype: Its matching antigen is unknown.

The sequence came from a human donor in good health (CMV status not recorded). Some clones in this sample may be carry-over from other donors' samples. Sequencing was performed on CD8+ T cells from cultured PBMCs, taken from culture after CMV antigen stimulation. The V call is TRBV19, the J call TRBJ2-7, with 8 bases matching TRBD1. CDR3 protein: CASGQGTYEQYF. CDR3 nucleotides: TGTGCCAGTGGACAGGGCACCTACGAGCAGTACTTC.